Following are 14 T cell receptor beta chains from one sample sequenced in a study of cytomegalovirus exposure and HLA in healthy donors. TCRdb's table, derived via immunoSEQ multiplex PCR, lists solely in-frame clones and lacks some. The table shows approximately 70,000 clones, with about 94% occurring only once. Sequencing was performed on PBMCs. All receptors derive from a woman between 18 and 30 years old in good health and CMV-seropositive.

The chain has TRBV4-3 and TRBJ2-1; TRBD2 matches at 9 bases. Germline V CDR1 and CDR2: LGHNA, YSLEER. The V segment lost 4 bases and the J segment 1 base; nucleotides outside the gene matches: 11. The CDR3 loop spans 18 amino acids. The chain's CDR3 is CASSPRKTSGTSYNEQFF. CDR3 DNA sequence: TGCGCCAGCAGCCCCCGCAAGACTAGCGGCACTTCCTACAATGAGCAGTTCTTC.

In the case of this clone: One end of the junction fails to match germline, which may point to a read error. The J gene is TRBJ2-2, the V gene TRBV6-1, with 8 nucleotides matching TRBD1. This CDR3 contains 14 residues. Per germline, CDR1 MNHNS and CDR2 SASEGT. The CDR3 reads CASRDRGYTGELFF. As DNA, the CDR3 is TGTGCCAGCCGTGACAGGGGATACACCGGGGAGCTGTTTTTT.

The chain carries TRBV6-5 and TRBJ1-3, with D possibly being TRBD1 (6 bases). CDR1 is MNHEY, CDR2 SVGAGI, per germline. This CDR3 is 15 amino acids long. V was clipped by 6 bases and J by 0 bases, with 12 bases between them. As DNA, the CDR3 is TGTGCCAGCAGCATCTCAGGGGTCTCTGGAAACACCATATATTTT. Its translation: CASSISGVSGNTIYF.

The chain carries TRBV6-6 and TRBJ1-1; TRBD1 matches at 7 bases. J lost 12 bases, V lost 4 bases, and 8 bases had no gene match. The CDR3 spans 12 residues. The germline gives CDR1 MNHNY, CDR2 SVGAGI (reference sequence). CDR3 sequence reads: CASSLSTRGTFF. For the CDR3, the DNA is TGTGCCAGCAGTTTATCGACCAGGGGGACTTTCTTT.

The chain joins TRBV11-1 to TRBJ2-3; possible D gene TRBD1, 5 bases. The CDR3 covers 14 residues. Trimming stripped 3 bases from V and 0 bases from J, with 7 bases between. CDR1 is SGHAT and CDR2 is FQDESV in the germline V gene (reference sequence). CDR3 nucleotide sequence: TGTGCCAGCAGCTTGGGGCCAAGCACAGATACGCAGTATTTT. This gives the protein CASSLGPSTDTQYF. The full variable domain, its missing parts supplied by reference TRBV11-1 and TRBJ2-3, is EAEVAQSPRYKITEKSQAVAFWCDPISGHATLYWYRQILGQGPELLVQFQDESVVDDSQLPKDRFSAERLKGVDSTLKIQPAELGDSAMYLCASSLGPSTDTQYFGPGTRLTVL.

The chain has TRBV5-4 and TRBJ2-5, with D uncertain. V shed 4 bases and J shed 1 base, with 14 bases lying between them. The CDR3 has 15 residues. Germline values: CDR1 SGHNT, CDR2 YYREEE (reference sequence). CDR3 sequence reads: CASSPTFTVQETQYF. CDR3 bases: TGTGCCAGCAGCCCCACGTTTACTGTCCAAGAGACCCAGTACTTC. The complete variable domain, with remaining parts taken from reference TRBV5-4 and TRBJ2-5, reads ETGVTQSPTHLIKTRGQQVTLRCSSQSGHNTVSWYQQALGQGPQFIFQYYREEENGRGNFPPRFSGLQFPNYSSELNVNALELDDSALYLCASSPTFTVQETQYFGPGTRLLVL.

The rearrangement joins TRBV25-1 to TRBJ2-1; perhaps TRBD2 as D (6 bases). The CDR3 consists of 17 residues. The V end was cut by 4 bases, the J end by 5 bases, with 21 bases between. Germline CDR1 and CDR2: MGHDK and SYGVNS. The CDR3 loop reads CASSGPPSGGFNNEQFF. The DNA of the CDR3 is TGTGCCAGCAGTGGACCTCCCTCTGGGGGGTTTAACAATGAGCAGTTCTTC. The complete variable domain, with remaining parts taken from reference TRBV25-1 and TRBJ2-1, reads EADIYQTPRYLVIGTGKKITLECSQTMGHDKMYWYQQDPGMELHLIHYSYGVNSTEKGDLSSESTVSRIRTEHFPLTLESARPSHTSQYLCASSGPPSGGFNNEQFFGPGTRLTVL.

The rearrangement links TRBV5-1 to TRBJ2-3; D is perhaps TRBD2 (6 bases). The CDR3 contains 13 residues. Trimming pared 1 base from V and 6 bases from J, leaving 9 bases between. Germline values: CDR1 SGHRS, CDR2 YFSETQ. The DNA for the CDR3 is TGCGCCAGCAGCTTGCGGGGGACGGATACGCAGTATTTT. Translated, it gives CASSLRGTDTQYF. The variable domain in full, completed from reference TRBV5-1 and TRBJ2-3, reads KAGVTQTPRYLIKTRGQQVTLSCSPISGHRSVSWYQQTPGQGLQFLFEYFSETQRNKGNFPGRFSGRQFSNSRSEMNVSTLELGDSALYLCASSLRGTDTQYFGPGTRLTVL.

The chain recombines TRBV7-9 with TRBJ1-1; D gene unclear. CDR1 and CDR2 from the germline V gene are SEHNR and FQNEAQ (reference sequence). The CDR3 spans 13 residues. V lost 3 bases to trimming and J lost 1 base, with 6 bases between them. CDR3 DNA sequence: TGTGCCAGCAGCTTTACGGGGAACACTGAAGCTTTCTTT. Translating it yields CASSFTGNTEAFF. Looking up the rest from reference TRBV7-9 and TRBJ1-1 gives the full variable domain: DTGVSQNPRHKITKRGQNVTFRCDPISEHNRLYWYRQTLGQGPEFLTYFQNEAQLEKSRLLSDRFSAERPKGSFSTLEIQRTEQGDSAMYLCASSFTGNTEAFFGQGTRLTVV.

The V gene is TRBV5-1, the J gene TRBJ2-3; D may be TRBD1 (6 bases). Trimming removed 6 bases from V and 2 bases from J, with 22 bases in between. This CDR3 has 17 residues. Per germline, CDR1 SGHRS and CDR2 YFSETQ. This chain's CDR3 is CASTRQGTQLITDTQYF. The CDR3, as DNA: TGCGCCAGCACCAGGCAAGGGACACAACTAATCACAGATACGCAGTATTTT.

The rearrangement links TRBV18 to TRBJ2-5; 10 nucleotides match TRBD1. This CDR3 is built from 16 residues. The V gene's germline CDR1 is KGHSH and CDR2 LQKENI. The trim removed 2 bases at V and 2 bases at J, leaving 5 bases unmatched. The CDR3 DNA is TGTGCCAGCTCACCAACGCGGGACAGGGGTCAAGAGACCCAGTACTTC. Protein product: CASSPTRDRGQETQYF.

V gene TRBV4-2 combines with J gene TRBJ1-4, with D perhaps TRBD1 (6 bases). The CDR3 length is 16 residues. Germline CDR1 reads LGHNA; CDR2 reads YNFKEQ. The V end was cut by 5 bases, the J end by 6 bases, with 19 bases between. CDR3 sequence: CASSAQQTGSYEKLFF. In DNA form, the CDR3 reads TGTGCCAGCAGCGCACAACAGACAGGTTCCTATGAAAAACTGTTTTTT.

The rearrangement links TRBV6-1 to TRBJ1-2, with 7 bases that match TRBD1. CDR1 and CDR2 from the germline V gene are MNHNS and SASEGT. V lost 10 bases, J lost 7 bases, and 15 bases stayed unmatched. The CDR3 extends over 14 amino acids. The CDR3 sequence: CATPVGQSVFGYTF. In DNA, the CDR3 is TGTGCCACTCCGGTGGGACAGTCGGTCTTTGGCTACACCTTC.

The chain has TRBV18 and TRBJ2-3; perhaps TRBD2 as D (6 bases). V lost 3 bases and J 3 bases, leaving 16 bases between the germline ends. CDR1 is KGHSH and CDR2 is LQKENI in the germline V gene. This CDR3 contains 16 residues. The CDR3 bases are TGTGCCAGCTCACCTAAGCACTGGGGAGGTACAGATACGCAGTATTTT. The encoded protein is CASSPKHWGGTDTQYF.